This T cell receptor (beta chain) stems from a study of T cells after yellow fever vaccination. Study at large: Low-cell-number fractions were prepared with SMART-Seq v4 Ultra Low Input.

This clonotype has just a few counts. Its antigen is not known. Generation of TCR cDNA used 5'RACE template switching (which added a universal primer site and UMIs). TCRdb reprocessed the 5' RACE reads via MiXCR and lists one record per CDR3 protein. This sample carries 250,000 to 300,000 distinct CDR3 sequences, 10% to 15% of them seen once, and the ten largest clones take around 0.55%. Study-level results: Abundant contaminating clonotypes from the bulk population could appear in FACS-sorted repertoires.

The origin of this receptor is a man aged 25 to 45 who received the YFV17D yellow fever vaccine. The material was CD4+ T cells sorted from PBMCs, obtained 45 days after the yellow fever booster vaccination.

CDR3: CARMETGFTDTQYF. CDR3 nucleotides: TGTGCCAGGATGGAGACAGGATTCACAGATACGCAGTATTTT. The rearrangement joins TRBV30 to TRBJ2-3; D is perhaps TRBD1 (6 bases). Germline V CDR1 and CDR2: GTSNPN, SVGIG (reference sequence). The CDR3 extends over 14 amino acids. The V gene lost 8 bases and the J gene lost 2 bases, with 17 bases spanning the gap. Supplemented by reference TRBV30 and TRBJ2-3, the full variable domain reads SQTIHQWPATLVQPVGSPLSLECTVEGTSNPNLYWYRQAAGRGLQLLFYSVGIGQISSEVPQNLSASRPQDRQFILSSKKLLLSDSGFYLCARMETGFTDTQYFGPGTRLTVL.